A selection of T cell receptor beta chains follows, all from one sample in a study of T cell responses to AZD1222 COVID-19 vaccine. Some clones are missing from TCRdb's copy, which holds only in-frame ones; the method was immunoSEQ multiplex PCR. The data hold around 160,000 clones, with around 94% observed a single time. The source material was peripheral blood, sampled on day 0 of AZD1222 vaccination. These receptors originate from an adult in good health. Both conserved end residues are part of each CDR3. Fields, in order: J gene, V gene, D gene, clone size, CDR3 protein, CDR3 DNA. A D gene is named only where the DNA matches it firmly. The size of a clone is reported for some rows only, either as once, few or many, or as a class for expanded clones.

J: TRBJ2-5
V: TRBV28
D: .
size: .
CDR3: CASSYQETQYF
DNA: TGTGCCAGCAGTTACCAAGAGACCCAGTACTTC

J: TRBJ1-2
V: TRBV6-5
D: TRBD1
size: once
CDR3: CASSTQTGIYGYTF
DNA: TGTGCCAGCAGTACACAGACAGGGATCTATGGCTACACCTTC

J: TRBJ1-5
V: TRBV11-2
D: .
size: .
CDR3: CASSPEGSNQPQHF
DNA: TGTGCCAGCAGCCCCGAGGGAAGCAATCAGCCCCAGCATTTT

J: TRBJ1-2
V: TRBV6-5
D: .
size: once
CDR3: CASSYRPRGANYGYTF
DNA: TGTGCCAGCAGTTATCGACCCAGGGGCGCGAACTATGGCTACACCTTC

J: TRBJ1-5
V: TRBV30
D: TRBD1
size: .
CDR3: CAQGGDGQPQHF
DNA: TGTGCCCAGGGGGGGGATGGTCAGCCCCAGCATTTT

J: TRBJ1-1
V: TRBV6-5
D: TRBD1
size: .
CDR3: CAALGQTNTEAFF
DNA: TGTGCCGCCCTGGGACAGACAAACACTGAAGCTTTCTTT

J: TRBJ1-1
V: TRBV5-1
D: .
size: .
CDR3: CASSPRGLGTEAFF
DNA: TGCGCCAGCAGCCCGCGGGGGTTAGGCACTGAAGCTTTCTTT

J: TRBJ1-5
V: TRBV6-1
D: .
size: .
CDR3: CASSEARRQPQHF
DNA: TGTGCCAGCAGTGAAGCGCGACGTCAGCCCCAGCATTTT

J: TRBJ1-1
V: TRBV7-9
D: .
size: once
CDR3: CASSATGNTEAFF
DNA: TGTGCCAGCAGCGCCACCGGGAACACTGAAGCTTTCTTT

J: TRBJ2-7
V: TRBV18
D: TRBD1
size: .
CDR3: CASSPSTGTGIYEQYF
DNA: TGTGCCAGCTCACCTTCCACCGGGACAGGGATCTACGAGCAGTACTTC

J: TRBJ2-2
V: TRBV5-1
D: .
size: .
CDR3: CASTPGTPNTGELFF
DNA: TGCGCCAGCACCCCAGGGACCCCGAACACCGGGGAGCTGTTTTTT

J: TRBJ2-7
V: TRBV6-4
D: .
size: .
CDR3: CAAPRLRQYF
DNA: TGTGCCGCCCCTAGGCTTCGGCAGTACTTC

J: TRBJ1-4
V: TRBV5-1
D: TRBD1
size: .
CDR3: CASSSDRTNEKLFF
DNA: TGCGCCAGCAGCTCGGACAGGACTAATGAAAAACTGTTTTTT

J: TRBJ1-5
V: TRBV7-8
D: .
size: .
CDR3: CASSLSTANSNQPQHF
DNA: TGTGCCAGCAGCTTGAGCACGGCTAATAGCAATCAGCCCCAGCATTTT

J: TRBJ2-3
V: TRBV5-8
D: TRBD2
size: .
CDR3: CASSTGLAADTQYF
DNA: TGTGCCAGCAGCACCGGACTAGCGGCAGATACGCAGTATTTT

J: TRBJ2-1
V: TRBV28
D: .
size: .
CDR3: CASSFPVGGRNEQFF
DNA: TGTGCCAGCAGTTTCCCCGTGGGCGGTAGGAATGAGCAGTTCTTC

J: TRBJ1-2
V: TRBV5-1
D: TRBD1
size: .
CDR3: CASSLGQAVRYGYTF
DNA: TGCGCCAGCAGCCTAGGACAGGCAGTTCGCTATGGCTACACCTTC